These 21 T cell receptor beta chains originate from one sample sequenced in a study of T cells after yellow fever vaccination. A single record per CDR3 protein comes from TCRdb applying MiXCR to the 5' RACE reads. The table records approximately 580,000 distinct CDR3 sequences, about a sixth of them present only once. Sequenced material: PBMCs, taken 5 to 6 days after the first yellow fever vaccination. Receptors were obtained from a man aged 18 to 29 who received the YFV17D yellow fever vaccine.

This clonotype has a handful of counts. V and J are TRBV24-1 and TRBJ2-1, with 9 bases aligning to TRBD2. V dropped 2 bases and J dropped 7; count of bases not matched to a gene: 5. The CDR3 sequence is 15 residues long. The germline V gene has CDR1 KGHDR and CDR2 SFDVKD. The DNA for the CDR3 is TGTGCCACCAGTGATTCGCGCGGGGGGGCGAATGAGCAGTTCTTC. Translating gives CATSDSRGGANEQFF.

V and J are TRBV30 and TRBJ2-5, with D hard to call. Deletions cut 0 bases from V and 1 base from J, with 12 bases between. Germline-derived CDR1 and CDR2 are GTSNPN and SVGIG (reference sequence). CDR3 length equals 15 residues. The CDR3 reads CAWSVFLNFQETQYF. In DNA form, the CDR3 reads TGTGCCTGGAGTGTATTCCTTAATTTCCAAGAGACCCAGTACTTC.

The chain has TRBV20-1 and TRBJ2-7, with D possibly matching TRBD2 (5 bases). The CDR3 spans 10 residues. V was shortened by 7 bases and J by 6 bases, with 10 bases between the two germline ends. Per germline, CDR1 DFQATT and CDR2 SNEGSKA (reference sequence). This CDR3 reads CSGAGCEQYF. The CDR3 DNA is TGCAGTGGGGCGGGCTGCGAGCAGTACTTC.

In its sample, this clonotype was seen many times. This sequence joins TRBV28 and TRBJ2-5, with D unclear. There are 14 residues in the CDR3. Germline CDR1 is MDHEN and CDR2 is SYDVKM. The V end lost 5 bases, the J end lost 4 bases, and 14 bases lay between the germline ends. Here the CDR3 reads CASSPLDLGETQYF. CDR3 in DNA: TGTGCCAGCAGTCCTCTGGACCTGGGAGAGACCCAGTACTTC. The entire variable domain, with the rest obtained from reference TRBV28 and TRBJ2-5, is as follows: DVKVTQSSRYLVKRTGEKVFLECVQDMDHENMFWYRQDPGLGLRLIYFSYDVKMKEKGDIPEGYSVSREKKERFSLILESASTNQTSMYLCASSPLDLGETQYFGPGTRLLVL.

V usage is TRBV5-1 and J usage is TRBJ2-1, with TRBD2 matching 9 bases. V lost 4 bases to trimming and J lost 0 bases; unmatched junction nucleotides: 2. The germline V gene encodes CDR1 SGHRS and CDR2 YFSETQ. This CDR3 is 15 amino acids long. The CDR3 region is CASSGSGSSYNEQFF. CDR3 nucleotides: TGCGCCAGCAGCGGTAGCGGGAGCTCCTACAATGAGCAGTTCTTC.

The chain combines TRBV6-5 with TRBJ1-1; unclear D gene. The CDR3 contains 14 residues. The V and J ends lost 0 bases and 10 bases respectively, with 15 bases between them. CDR1 is MNHEY and CDR2 is SVGAGI in the germline V gene. CDR3: CASSYSMSASSAFF. CDR3 nucleotide sequence: TGTGCCAGCAGTTACTCGATGTCGGCGAGTTCAGCTTTCTTT.

The chain is built from TRBV5-1 and TRBJ2-3; 8 bases map to TRBD1. Germline CDR1 reads SGHRS; CDR2 reads YFSETQ. The CDR3 runs to 15 residues. The V segment lost 0 bases and the J segment 5 bases; nucleotides outside the gene matches: 5. The CDR3 is CASSLDRGWEDTQYF. CDR3 DNA: TGCGCCAGCAGCTTGGACAGGGGGTGGGAAGATACGCAGTATTTT.

There are a few counts of this clonotype. The chain uses TRBV7-8 and TRBJ1-4; weak D call: TRBD1 (6 bases). The CDR3 has 17 amino acids. The germline V gene has CDR1 SGHVS and CDR2 FQNEAQ. V lost 5 bases and J 5 bases, leaving 21 bases between the germline ends. Written as DNA, the CDR3 is TGTGCCAGCAGCAAGACGTTAACAGGGCAGCACAATGAAAAACTGTTTTTT. Translation gives CASSKTLTGQHNEKLFF.

In the case of this clonotype: One end of the junction does not line up with germline, which may come from a read error. CDR3 loop: CAGSYSSRDYSYEQYF. CDR3 DNA: TGTGCCGGCAGTTACTCGAGTAGGGACTACTCCTACGAGCAGTACTTC. The V gene is TRBV6-2 or TRBV6-3, the J gene TRBJ2-7; TRBD2 aligns across 7 bases. CDR3 length: 16 residues. Germline CDR1 and CDR2: MNHEY and SVGEGT.

The chain joins TRBV20-1 to TRBJ2-3, with TRBD2 matching 11 bases. The ends lost 5 bases at V and 3 bases at J; junction bases unmatched: 10. In germline, CDR1 is DFQATT, CDR2 SNEGSKA (reference sequence). CDR3 size: 16 residues. DNA for the CDR3: TGCAGTGCTTCCACCCTACTAGCGGGGGTAACAGATACGCAGTATTTT. It specifies CSASTLLAGVTDTQYF.

This clonotype showed up just a few times. J is TRBJ1-1 and V is TRBV4-1; 9 bases align to TRBD1. With 4 bases clipped from V and 4 bases from J, the junction kept 7 bases outside the gene matches. The CDR3 loop spans 15 amino acids. Looked up from germline, CDR1 is MGHRA and CDR2 is YSYEKL. The CDR3 DNA is TGCGCCAGCAGCCCAACGGGGACAGGGACCACTGAAGCTTTCTTT. Its translation is CASSPTGTGTTEAFF.

The rearrangement links TRBV7-9 to TRBJ2-2; unclear D gene. Trimming pared 5 bases from V and 9 bases from J, leaving 7 bases between. The CDR3 loop spans 11 amino acids. Germline values: CDR1 SEHNR, CDR2 FQNEAQ (reference sequence). The CDR3 loop reads CASSGIWELFF. The CDR3 DNA reads as TGTGCCAGCAGCGGGATCTGGGAGCTGTTTTTT.

V and J are TRBV9 and TRBJ2-3, with a weak D call TRBD1 (5 bases). There are 15 residues in the CDR3. V gave up 0 bases and J gave up 0 bases, with 8 bases separating them. Germline V gene data show CDR1 as SGDLS and CDR2 as YYNGEE. CDR3 loop: CASSVVSGSTDTQYF. CDR3 sequence (DNA): TGTGCCAGCAGCGTAGTTTCAGGGAGCACAGATACGCAGTATTTT.

The chain carries TRBV7-8 and TRBJ2-7, with 10 bases matching TRBD1. CDR3 length: 17 residues. From germline, CDR1 is SGHVS and CDR2 FQNEAQ. V shed 6 bases, J shed 2 bases, and the junction held 13 bases outside the gene matches. CDR3 coding DNA: TGTGCCAGCAGTAATCCCGGGACAGGGGATTTGACCTACGAGCAGTACTTC. Translating it yields CASSNPGTGDLTYEQYF.

This chain connects TRBV12-3 or TRBV12-4 to TRBJ1-5; D call uncertain. The V end was cut by 1 base, the J end by 5 bases, with 15 bases between. This CDR3 contains 16 residues. CDR3 protein: CASSLVSTRRDQPQHF. The CDR3, as DNA: TGTGCCAGCAGTTTAGTGTCGACCCGGAGGGATCAGCCCCAGCATTTT.

As regards this clonotype: The junction does not match germline at one end; this may be a read error. The chain links TRBV2 to TRBJ2-3, with 9 bases aligning to TRBD1. Looked up from germline, CDR1 is SNHLY and CDR2 is FYNNEI. CDR3 length: 17 residues. In nucleotides, the CDR3 is TGTGCCAGCAGTCAAGCGGGGACAGGGAAGGGGACAGATACGCAGTATTTT. It encodes CASSQAGTGKGTDTQYF.

This clonotype was found a few times. This rearrangement joins TRBV5-1 to TRBJ1-3; D call uncertain. V lost 1 base and J lost 4, with 9 bases in between. The germline V gene has CDR1 SGHRS and CDR2 YFSETQ. The CDR3 length is 14 residues. CDR3: CASSLSQHGNTIYF. The CDR3 DNA is TGCGCCAGCAGCTTGTCTCAACACGGAAACACCATATATTTT.

This clonotype was picked up a small number of times. The chain recombines TRBV27 with TRBJ2-1; 12 positions agree with TRBD2. Germline-derived CDR1 and CDR2 are MNHEY and SMNVEV (reference sequence). This CDR3 is built from 15 residues. After removal of 0 bases from V and 7 bases from J, the junction contained 1 base not matched to a gene. In DNA form, the CDR3 reads TGTGCCAGCAGTTTATCCCTAGCGGGGGGGAATGAGCAGTTCTTC. It translates to CASSLSLAGGNEQFF.

This clonotype turned up a few times. The DNA of the CDR3 is TGTGCCAGCAGTCCCCCAAGCCGCTACGAGCAGTACGTC. Encoded protein: CASSPPSRYEQYV. V gene TRBV28 combines with J gene TRBJ2-7; D unresolved. Trimming left V 5 bases short and J 3 bases short, with 11 bases between. Looked up from germline, CDR1 is MDHEN and CDR2 is SYDVKM. The CDR3 consists of 13 residues.

This clonotype has a handful of counts. V gene TRBV6-5 combines with J gene TRBJ1-4; 11 bases agree with TRBD1. Looked up from germline, CDR1 is MNHEY and CDR2 is SVGAGI. The CDR3 extends over 16 amino acids. J lost 6 bases, V lost 2 bases, and 5 bases had no gene match. CDR3 loop: CASSYPAGQGDEKLFF. CDR3 nucleotides: TGTGCCAGCAGTTACCCAGCGGGACAGGGGGATGAAAAACTGTTTTTT.

This chain uses TRBV29-1 with TRBJ1-5, with 7 positions matching TRBD1. With V trimmed by 6 bases and J by 3 bases, 5 bases remained unmatched. Germline V gene sequence: CDR1 SQVTM, CDR2 ANQGSEA. The CDR3 loop spans 13 amino acids. The CDR3 DNA is TGCAGCGTCCGGGACAGCCCCAATCAGCCCCAGCATTTT. It translates to CSVRDSPNQPQHF.